This TCR beta chain was sequenced in a study of shared clonotypes between healthy human individuals. In the case of this clone: Its antigen is as yet unknown.

Findings of the study overall: Donor clonotype sharing was expected to depend on sequencing depth.

V was cut by 2 bases and J by 3 bases, with 11 bases left in between. CDR1 MNHNS and CDR2 SASEGT come from the germline V gene. The CDR3 contains 15 residues. Researchers ran the assay at a deep level. The sequenced material, unsorted PBMC DNA, was run on ten immunoSEQ deep assay plates. Assay used: immunoSEQ multiplex PCR; TCRdb lists only in-frame clones, some missing. The table includes about 480,000 clones, roughly 79% detected once. V gene TRBV6-1 combines with J gene TRBJ1-5; D is unresolved. This sequence originates from a woman aged 40 to 49 in good health. Some clones in this sample may be carry-over from other donors' samples. Sequencing used PBMCs. The CDR3, as DNA: TGTGCCAGCAGTGAATTTAGTCAGCACAATCAGCCCCAGCATTTT. This gives the protein CASSEFSQHNQPQHF.